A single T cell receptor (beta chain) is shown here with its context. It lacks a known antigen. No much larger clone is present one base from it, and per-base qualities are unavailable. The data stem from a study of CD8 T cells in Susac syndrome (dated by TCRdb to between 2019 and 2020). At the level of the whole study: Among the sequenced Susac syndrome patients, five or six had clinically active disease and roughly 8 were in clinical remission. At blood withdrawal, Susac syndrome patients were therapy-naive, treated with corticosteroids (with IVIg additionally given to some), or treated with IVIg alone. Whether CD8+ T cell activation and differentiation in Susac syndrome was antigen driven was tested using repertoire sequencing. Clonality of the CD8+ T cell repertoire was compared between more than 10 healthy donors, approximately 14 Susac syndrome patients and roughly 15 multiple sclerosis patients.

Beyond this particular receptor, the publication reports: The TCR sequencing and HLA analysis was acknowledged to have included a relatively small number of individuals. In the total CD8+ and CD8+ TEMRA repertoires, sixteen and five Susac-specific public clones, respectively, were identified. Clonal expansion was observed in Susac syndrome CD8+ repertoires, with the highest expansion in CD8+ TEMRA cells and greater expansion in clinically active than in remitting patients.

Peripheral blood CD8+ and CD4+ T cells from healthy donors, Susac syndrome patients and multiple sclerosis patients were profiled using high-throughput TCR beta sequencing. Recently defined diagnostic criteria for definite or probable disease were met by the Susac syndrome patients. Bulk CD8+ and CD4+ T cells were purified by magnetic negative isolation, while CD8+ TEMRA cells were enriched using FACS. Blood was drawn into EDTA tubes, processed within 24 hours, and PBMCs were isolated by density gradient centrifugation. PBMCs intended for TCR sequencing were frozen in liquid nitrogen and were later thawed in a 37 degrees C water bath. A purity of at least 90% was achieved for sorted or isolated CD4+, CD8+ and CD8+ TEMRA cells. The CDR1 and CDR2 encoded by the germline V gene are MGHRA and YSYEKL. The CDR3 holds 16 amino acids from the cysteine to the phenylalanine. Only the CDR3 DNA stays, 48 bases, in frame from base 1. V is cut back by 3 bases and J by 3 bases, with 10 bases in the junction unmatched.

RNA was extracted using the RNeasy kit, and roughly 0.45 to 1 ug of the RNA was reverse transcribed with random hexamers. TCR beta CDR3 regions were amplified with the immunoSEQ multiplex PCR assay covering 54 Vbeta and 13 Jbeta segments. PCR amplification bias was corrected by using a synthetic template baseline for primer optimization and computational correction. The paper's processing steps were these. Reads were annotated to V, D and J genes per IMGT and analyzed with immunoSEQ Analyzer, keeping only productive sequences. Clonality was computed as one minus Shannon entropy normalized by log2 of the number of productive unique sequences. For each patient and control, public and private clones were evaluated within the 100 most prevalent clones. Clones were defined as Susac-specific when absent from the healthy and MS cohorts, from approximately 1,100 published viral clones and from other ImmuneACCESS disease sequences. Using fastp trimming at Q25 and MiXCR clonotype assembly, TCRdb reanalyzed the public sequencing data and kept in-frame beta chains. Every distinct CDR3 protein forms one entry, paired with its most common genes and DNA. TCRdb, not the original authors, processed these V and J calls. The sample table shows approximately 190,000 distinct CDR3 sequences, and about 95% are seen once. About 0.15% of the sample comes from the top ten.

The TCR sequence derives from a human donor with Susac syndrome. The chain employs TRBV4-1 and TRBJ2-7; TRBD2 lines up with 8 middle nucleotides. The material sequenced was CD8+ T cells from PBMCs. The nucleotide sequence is TGCGCCAGCAGCCATGAACCCCAGCGGGGGAGCTACGAGCAGTACTTC. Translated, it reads CASSHEPQRGSYEQYF.